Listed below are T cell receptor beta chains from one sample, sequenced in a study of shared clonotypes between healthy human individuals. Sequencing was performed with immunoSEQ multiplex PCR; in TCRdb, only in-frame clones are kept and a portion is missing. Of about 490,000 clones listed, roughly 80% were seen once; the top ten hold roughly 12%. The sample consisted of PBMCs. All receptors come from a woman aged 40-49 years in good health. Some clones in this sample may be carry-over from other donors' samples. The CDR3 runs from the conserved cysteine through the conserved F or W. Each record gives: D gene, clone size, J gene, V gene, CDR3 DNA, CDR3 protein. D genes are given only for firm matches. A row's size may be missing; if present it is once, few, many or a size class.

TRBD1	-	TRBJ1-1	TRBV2	TGTGCCAGCAGTGGGCAGGGGGCTGGGACTGAAGCTTTCTTT	CASSGQGAGTEAFF
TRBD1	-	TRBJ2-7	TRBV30	TGTGCCTGGAGTGTCTCCTCCGGGACAGGGTGGCACGAGCAGTACTTC	CAWSVSSGTGWHEQYF
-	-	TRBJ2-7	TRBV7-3	TGTGCCAGCAGCTTCGGGGCAGGGGTATCTAGCGAGCAGTACTTC	CASSFGAGVSSEQYF
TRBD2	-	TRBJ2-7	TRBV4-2	TGTGCCAGCAGCCAAGATCTGCCGGGAGGGCTCTACGAGCAGTACTTC	CASSQDLPGGLYEQYF
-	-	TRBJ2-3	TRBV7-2	TGTGCCAGCAGCTTAGTTGGCACGGCAGATACGCAGTATTTT	CASSLVGTADTQYF
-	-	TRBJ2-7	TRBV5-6	TGTGCCAGCAGCTTTTATAGGGGCTCCTACGAGCAGTACTTC	CASSFYRGSYEQYF
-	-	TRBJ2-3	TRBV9	TGTGCCAGCAGCGTAGGCTACACAGATACGCAGTATTTT	CASSVGYTDTQYF
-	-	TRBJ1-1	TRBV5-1	TGCGCCAGCAGCTTTGTGGAAAACACTGAAGCTTTCTTT	CASSFVENTEAFF
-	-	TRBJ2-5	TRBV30	TGTGCCTGGAGTGAGGTTTTAGGGACCCAGTACTTC	CAWSEVLGTQYF
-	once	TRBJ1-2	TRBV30	TGTGCCTGGAGTGGCGGGAGGGGCTACACCTTC	CAWSGGRGYTF
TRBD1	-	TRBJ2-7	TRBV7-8	TGTGCCAGCAGCTCAGACAGGGGTCGTCTATACGAGCAGTACTTC	CASSSDRGRLYEQYF
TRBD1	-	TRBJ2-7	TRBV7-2	TGTGCCAGCAGCTTAAACGGACAGGGGTACGAGCAGTACTTC	CASSLNGQGYEQYF
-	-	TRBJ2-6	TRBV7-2	TGTGCCAGCAGCCGCACCGGGGGCTCTGGGGCCAACGTCCTGACTTTC	CASSRTGGSGANVLTF
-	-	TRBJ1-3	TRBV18	TGTGCCAGCTCACCGACAGCGACTGGAAACACCATATATTTT	CASSPTATGNTIYF
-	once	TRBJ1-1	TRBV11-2	TGTGCCAGCAGCCAATACATCGACACTGAAGCTTTCTTT	CASSQYIDTEAFF
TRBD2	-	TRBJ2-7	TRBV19	TGTGCCAGCAATAGCGGGGATGCCTACGAGCAGTACTTC	CASNSGDAYEQYF
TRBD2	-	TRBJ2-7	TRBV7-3	TGTGCCAGCAGCCCTCTCCGGACTAGCTCCCACGAGCAGTACTTC	CASSPLRTSSHEQYF
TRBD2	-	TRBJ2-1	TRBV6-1	TGTGCCAGCAGTGAAGTACTAGCGGGAGTGCTTGAGCAGTTCTTC	CASSEVLAGVLEQFF
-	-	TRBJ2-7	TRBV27	TGTGCCAGCAGTCCATTCACAGGGAGACCCTACGAGCAGTACTTC	CASSPFTGRPYEQYF
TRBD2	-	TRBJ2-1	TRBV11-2	TGTGCCAGCAGCTTAGTTACTAGCGGGAGGACCAATGAGCAGTTCTTC	CASSLVTSGRTNEQFF
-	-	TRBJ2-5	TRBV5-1	TGCGCCAGCAGCTTGGATGGGGAGACCCAGTACTTC	CASSLDGETQYF
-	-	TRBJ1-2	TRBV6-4	TGTGCCAGCAGTGAGTTCCGGGGTTGTAGCTATGGCTACACCTTC	CASSEFRGCSYGYTF
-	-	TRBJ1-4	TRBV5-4	TGTGCCAGCAGCTTTGCGGGTCGGACTAATGAAAAACTGTTTTTT	CASSFAGRTNEKLFF
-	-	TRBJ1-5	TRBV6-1	TGTGCCAGCAGTGAAAGTGATAGCAATCAGCCCCAGCATTTT	CASSESDSNQPQHF
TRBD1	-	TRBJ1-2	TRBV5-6	TGTGCCAGCAGCTTGCATCAGGGGGCTTTTTATGGCTACACCTTC	CASSLHQGAFYGYTF
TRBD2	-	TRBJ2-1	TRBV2	TGTGCCAGCAGTGGACGGGAGGGCCTGGGGCAGTTCTTC	CASSGREGLGQFF
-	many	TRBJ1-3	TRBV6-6	TGTGCCAGCAGTTCGTTGGACGGCTCTGGAAACACCATATATTTT	CASSSLDGSGNTIYF
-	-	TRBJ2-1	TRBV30	TGTGCCTGGAGTGTTATGGTTTTCGGGGGCACCAGGGTCTACAATGAGCAGTTCTTC	CAWSVMVFGGTRVYNEQFF
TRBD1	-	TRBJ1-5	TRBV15	TGTGCCACCAGCAGAGTACTTGCGGGGACAGGGATCGGTCAGCCCCAGCATTTT	CATSRVLAGTGIGQPQHF
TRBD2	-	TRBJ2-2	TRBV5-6	TGTGCCAGCAGCCCCGGCGGGAGGGCCACCGGGGAGCTGTTTTTT	CASSPGGRATGELFF
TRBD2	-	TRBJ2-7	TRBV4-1	TGCGCCAGCAGCCGATCGGCTAGCGGAACCTACGAGCAGTACTTC	CASSRSASGTYEQYF
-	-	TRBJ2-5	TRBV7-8	TGTGCCAGCAGCCCCGGGACTGGCCAAGAGACCCAGTACTTC	CASSPGTGQETQYF
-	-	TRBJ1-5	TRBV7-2	TGTGCCAGCAGCCCGGAGGGGTACAGGGACCAGCCCCAGCATTTT	CASSPEGYRDQPQHF
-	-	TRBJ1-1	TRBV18	TGTGCCAGCTCACCAACCGGTTACGCTGAAGCTTTCTTT	CASSPTGYAEAFF
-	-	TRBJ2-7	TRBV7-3	TGTGCCAGCAGCGCCGGACGTGTGGGTTTGGGAGAGCAGTACTTC	CASSAGRVGLGEQYF
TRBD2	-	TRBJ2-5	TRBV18	TGTGCCAGCTCACCCGGACTAGCGGGAGCAGAGACCCAGTACTTC	CASSPGLAGAETQYF
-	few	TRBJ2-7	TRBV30	TGTGCCTGGGCGAGCCTTGGGACGGGAGACGGCCCTCGAGAGCAGTACTTC	CAWASLGTGDGPREQYF
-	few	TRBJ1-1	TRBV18	TGTGCCAGCTCACCACCGGGATTTCAGTGGGCCAACACTGAAGCTTTCTTT	CASSPPGFQWANTEAFF
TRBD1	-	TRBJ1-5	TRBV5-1	TGCGCCAGCAGCACAGGGACAGGTGGCAATCAGCCCCAGCATTTT	CASSTGTGGNQPQHF
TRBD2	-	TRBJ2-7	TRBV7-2	TGTGCCAGCAGCTTCTCTAGCGGGGATTACGAGCAGTACTTC	CASSFSSGDYEQYF
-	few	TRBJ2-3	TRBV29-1	TGCAGCGTTGAAGGGGTGAGGGGAGGCACAGATACGCAGTATTTT	CSVEGVRGGTDTQYF
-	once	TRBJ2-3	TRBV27	TGTGCCAGCAGTTTAAGCGCAGGGGTGGGAGATACGCAGTATTTT	CASSLSAGVGDTQYF
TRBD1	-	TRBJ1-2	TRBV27	TGTGCCAGCAGTTTATGGGGACAGGGGGCAAACTATGGCTACACCTTC	CASSLWGQGANYGYTF
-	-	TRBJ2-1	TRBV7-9	TGTGCCAGCAGGACCCAGGGAAGTGAGCAGTTCTTC	CASRTQGSEQFF
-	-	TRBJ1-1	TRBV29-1	TGTAGCGTTGAAAAGGGGGTAACTGAAGCTTTCTTT	CSVEKGVTEAFF
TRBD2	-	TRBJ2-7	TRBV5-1	TGCGCCAGCAGCTTTGGGGGAGGGCTTCCCGAGCAGTACTTC	CASSFGGGLPEQYF
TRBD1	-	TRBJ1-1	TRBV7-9	TGTGCCAGCAGCGAGCCGGGACAGATCATTAACACTGAAGCTTTCTTT	CASSEPGQIINTEAFF
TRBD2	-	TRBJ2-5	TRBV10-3	TGTGCCATCAGTGAGGATAGCGGGAGGGCCTCGGGGACCCAGTACTTC	CAISEDSGRASGTQYF
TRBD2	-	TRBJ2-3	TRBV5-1	TGCGCCAGCAGCATGCAGCGGGACAGCACAGATACGCAGTATTTT	CASSMQRDSTDTQYF
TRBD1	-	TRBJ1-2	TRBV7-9	TGTGCCAGCAGCTCGTCGGGACAGGGTTTGGGCTACACCTTC	CASSSSGQGLGYTF
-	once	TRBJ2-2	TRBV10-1	TGCGCCAGCAGTGAGTCCGGGGAGATCGGGGAGCTGTTTTTT	CASSESGEIGELFF
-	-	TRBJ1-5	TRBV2	TGTGCCAGCTCCGTCGGGGGGCCTCAGCCCCAGCATTTT	CASSVGGPQPQHF
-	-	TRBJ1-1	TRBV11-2	TGTGCCAGCAGCTCCATGGACAGTTATCGCAAGAACATTGAAGCTTTCTTT	CASSSMDSYRKNIEAFF
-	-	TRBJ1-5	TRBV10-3	TGTGCCATCTCCCCAGGAGATAGCAATCAGCCCCAGCATTTT	CAISPGDSNQPQHF
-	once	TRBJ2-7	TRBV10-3	TGTGCCATCACGGACTCGAACTACGAGCAGTACTTC	CAITDSNYEQYF
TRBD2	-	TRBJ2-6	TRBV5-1	TGCGCCAGCAGCTTGGCACTAGCGTATGATTCTGGGGCCAACGTCCTGACTTTC	CASSLALAYDSGANVLTF
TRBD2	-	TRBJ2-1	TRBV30	TGTGCCTGGAGTGTCAGGACTAGCGGGATTTACAATGAGCAGTTCTTC	CAWSVRTSGIYNEQFF
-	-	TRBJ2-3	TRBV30	TGTGCCTGGAGTGGACTGAGCACAGATACGCAGTATTTT	CAWSGLSTDTQYF
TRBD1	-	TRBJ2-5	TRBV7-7	TGTGCCAGCAGCCGGGACAGGGAAGAGACCCAGTACTTC	CASSRDREETQYF